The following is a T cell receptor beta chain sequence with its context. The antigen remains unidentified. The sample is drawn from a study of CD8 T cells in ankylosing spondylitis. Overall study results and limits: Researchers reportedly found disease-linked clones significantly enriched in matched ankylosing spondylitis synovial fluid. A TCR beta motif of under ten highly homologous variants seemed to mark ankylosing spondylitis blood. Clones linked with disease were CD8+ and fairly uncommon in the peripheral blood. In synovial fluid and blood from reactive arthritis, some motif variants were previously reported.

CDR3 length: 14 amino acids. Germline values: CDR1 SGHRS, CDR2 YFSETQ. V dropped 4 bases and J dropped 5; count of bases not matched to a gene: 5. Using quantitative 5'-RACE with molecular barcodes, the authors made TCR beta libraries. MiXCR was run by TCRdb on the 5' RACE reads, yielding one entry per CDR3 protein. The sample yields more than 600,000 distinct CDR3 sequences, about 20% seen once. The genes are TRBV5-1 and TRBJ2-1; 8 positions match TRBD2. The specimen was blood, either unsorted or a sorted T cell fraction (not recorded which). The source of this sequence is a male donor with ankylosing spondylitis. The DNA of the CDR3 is TGCGCCAGCAGCGCAGGACTAGCTGACAATGAGCAGTTCTTC. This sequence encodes CASSAGLADNEQFF.